Below, one TCR beta chain is given with its context. Its antigen is still unknown. No quality values exist for individual bases; no much larger clone is one base distant. The data were obtained in a study of shared clonotypes between healthy human individuals (dated by TCRdb to 2018 to 2020). In terms of the full investigation: A few men and two women, aged 18 to 49 years, made up the cohort. For each donor, three plates each were used for CD4 naive and CD4 memory, two plates were used for CD8 naive, and one plate was used for CD8 memory. The study deeply sequenced blood TCR repertoires of about five healthy adults to estimate repertoire size and the extent of clonotype sharing between individuals. Different laboratories and diverse techniques were used to prepare libraries and sequence TCR repertoires, to increase sequencing depth and limit assay-specific biases. Per donor, leukapheresis produced somewhere between about 0.85 and 9.5 billion PBMCs.

Overall results and qualifications from the work: Sampling was limited to blood, and TCR repertoires in tissue likely differ from TCR repertoires in blood. Pairwise subsampling led to the expectation that sequencing depth would affect the degree of clonotype sharing among donors. Compared with non-shared clonotypes, clonotypes shared by all four sorted-subset donors had higher generation probabilities. About 5% of naive CD4, roughly 3.6% of naive CD8, about 2.1% of memory CD4, and about 0.4% of memory CD8 clonotypes were shared across a few donors. Because the study included a small number of donors, the genetic and exposure-history diversity represented was limited. Larger estimated clonotype richness was generally found for naive subsets than for memory subsets. Even with the large sequencing depth, rarefaction of the sorted-subset datasets indicated that sequencing was incomplete.

Using the deep immunoSEQ assay, multiplex PCR amplified TCR CDR3 regions from genomic DNA. For each cell subset, the extracted genomic DNA was distributed evenly across all wells of several immunoSEQ 96-well plates, and each plate served as one replicate. For sorted subsets, each replicate PCR was loaded with approximately 200 ng genomic DNA, equivalent to 25,000 to 30,000 T cell genomes. Purified libraries were quantified with a Qubit 3.0 fluorometer, sized on a Bioanalyzer 2100, and re-quantified with the KAPA Library Quantification kit. A separate single-read 150-cycle Illumina NextSeq 550 flow cell was used to sequence each immunoSEQ 96-well plate. In the paper's pipeline: Because only junctional sequences without quality scores were contained in the immunoSEQ output, filtering matching that applied to full-length reads could not be performed. To assign V/J genes and CDR3, sequences were annotated against IMGT germline references using PyIR, a Python wrapper for IgBLAST v1.9. Reads with weak V/J assignments (E-value above 1e-6), missing CDR3, stop codons, out-of-frame junctions, or ambiguous translated residues were removed. V3J clonotypes were defined as sequences sharing an identical inferred V gene, J gene, and CDR3 amino acid sequence. The percentage overlap between two repertoires was calculated by dividing the number of shared unique clonotypes by the size of the smaller repertoire. RTK rarefaction, the Chao1 estimator, and Recon v2.1 estimates of unobserved clonotypes were used to assess repertoire richness. For all TCRbeta clonotypes obtained by the gDNA method from a few donors, generation probabilities were computed with OLGA. The clones in this table, taken by TCRdb from immuneACCESS, are in-frame only. Not every clone is retained; where verified, under half of the shortfall comes from an unresolved V gene, and the cause of the rest is unknown. The V and J calls and clone size are taken from that table; D and trimming were inferred from the DNA. For this sample there are roughly 1,500,000 clones; approximately 98% appear just once. Jointly, the top ten make up roughly 0.45% of the sample.

The donors were healthy, HIV-negative adults who had no recently reported acute infections or vaccinations. Every donor was a Caucasian adult residing in Nashville, Tennessee, USA. CD4+ T cells were enriched by magnetic negative selection, after which naive cells were positively selected on CD45RA and the negative fraction was taken as the memory subset. After blood collection by leukapheresis, PBMCs were isolated using Ficoll-Histopaque density gradient centrifugation and then cryopreserved in the vapor phase of liquid nitrogen. Analytical flow cytometry was used to check the purity and quantity of each magnetically sorted T cell population. From each sorted fraction, genomic DNA was isolated and quantified by UV absorbance on a Nanodrop 2000c. This TCR was sampled from a young man in good health. Sequencing was performed on naive CD4+ T cells sorted from blood. Interpreted using the paper, the cell subset or site label stands for: CD45RA+ positively selected.

The CDR3 reads as follows: CASSLWTGLRNQPQHF. In nucleotide form, the sequence is TGTGCCAGCAGCTTATGGACAGGGCTACGCAATCAGCCCCAGCATTTT. The chain is encoded by TRBV7-9 joined to TRBJ1-5; 8 of the junction bases match TRBD1. The CDR3 runs 16 residues from the cysteine to the phenylalanine. Only CDR3 DNA is held: 48 bases, read in frame from base 1. Trimming takes 2 bases off V and 2 bases off J; junction bases not matched to a gene: 5. Reading the germline V gene (reference sequence) gives CDR1 SEHNR and CDR2 FQNEAQ.